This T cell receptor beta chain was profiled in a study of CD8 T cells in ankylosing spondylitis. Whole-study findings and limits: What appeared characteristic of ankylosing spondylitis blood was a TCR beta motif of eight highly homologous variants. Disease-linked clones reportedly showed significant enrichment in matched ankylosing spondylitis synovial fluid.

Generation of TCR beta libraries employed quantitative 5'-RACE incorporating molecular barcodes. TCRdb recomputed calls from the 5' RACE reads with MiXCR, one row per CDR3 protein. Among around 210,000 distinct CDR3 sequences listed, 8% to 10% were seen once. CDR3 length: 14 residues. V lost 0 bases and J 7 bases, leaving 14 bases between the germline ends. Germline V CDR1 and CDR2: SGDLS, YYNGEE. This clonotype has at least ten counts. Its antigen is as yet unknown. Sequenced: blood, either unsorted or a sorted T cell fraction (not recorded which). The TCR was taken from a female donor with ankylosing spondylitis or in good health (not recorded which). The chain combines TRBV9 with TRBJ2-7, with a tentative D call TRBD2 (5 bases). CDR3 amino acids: CASSVEAGRREQYF. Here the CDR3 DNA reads TGTGCCAGCAGCGTAGAGGCAGGTCGGAGGGAGCAGTACTTC. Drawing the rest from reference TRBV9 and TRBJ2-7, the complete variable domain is DSGVTQTPKHLITATGQRVTLRCSPRSGDLSVYWYQQSLDQGLQFLIQYYNGEERAKGNILERFSAQQFPDLHSELNLSSLELGDSALYFCASSVEAGRREQYFGPGTRLTVT.